This T cell receptor (beta chain) was observed in a study of blood T cell repertoires in COVID-19 (dated by TCRdb to about 2020). Some background on the complete study: Samples covering the acute and convalescent phases of COVID-19 were provided by collaborators in the United States, Italy and Spain. The material from the prospective study consisted of cDNA or gDNA derived from T cells, B-cell-depleted T cells, or PBMCs. The dataset comprised deeply sampled blood TCRbeta repertoires from subjects exposed to, actively infected with, or recovered from COVID-19. A freely available public database, intended as a resource for researchers studying the immune response to SARS-CoV-2, is where the repertoires were released. Samples were obtained from the ongoing ImmuneRACE study (first 160 participants) and from 1,254 subjects provided by 6 global collaborators. Nearly every sample came with metadata listing a de-identified subject ID, COVID-19 status, age in years and sex. Where available, HLA class I and class II types were taken from metadata supplied by the sample provider and were not determined by assay-based typing.

CDR1 and CDR2, looked up from the germline V gene (reference sequence), are LNHDA and SQIVND. V gives up 5 bases and J gives up 0 bases, and the segment between their germline ends measures 8 bases. Reading from cysteine to phenylalanine, the CDR3 counts 14 amino acids. The DNA shown is the 42-base CDR3, in frame from base 1. A note on this clone: Its antigen remains unidentified. The input lacks base qualities; no much larger clone sits a single base away.

Study-wide conclusions, independent of this receptor: Clinical and demographic metadata were provided uncurated, with the amount varying by source and participant.

TCRbeta CDR3 regions were amplified from genomic DNA using the immunoSEQ Assay, a bias-controlled multiplex PCR. For the original study's pipeline: The number of nucleated cells in each sample was estimated by amplification of reference gene primers within the assay. To quantify the absolute abundance of each unique TCRbeta CDR3 rearrangement, sequence reads were collapsed and filtered. For each sample, productive Simpson clonality was calculated by taking the square root of Simpson's diversity index across productive rearrangements. What TCRdb holds here is the immuneACCESS table cut down to in-frame rearrangements. Part of the clones is not present; checked against another copy, under half of the missing clones reflect an unresolved V gene, and the others are unexplained. The DNA gave D and trimming, while V, J and clone size come from that table. Recorded for this sample are 150,000 or so clones; around 84% of them occurred a single time. The ten largest clonotypes hold around 0.5% of the sample.

At one collaborating source in Seattle, patients were enrolled during active infection and were followed longitudinally through the course of disease. Whole blood was collected in K2EDTA tubes by collaborating institutions according to the institutions' own protocols. For TCRbeta analysis, collaborators shipped samples as frozen whole blood, isolated PBMCs, or DNA extracted from either of those sample types. The rearrangement combines TRBV19 with TRBJ2-1, and perhaps TRBD2 as D gene, on 6 matching bases. This sequence originates from a man aged 55 to 70 with COVID-19, enrolled during active disease. The sample comprised peripheral blood. The DNA is as follows: TGTGCCAGTAGTTCCGGGAGCTCCTACAATGAGCAGTTCTTC. The resulting protein is CASSSGSSYNEQFF.